This is a list of T cell receptor beta chains from one sample in a study of OX40 agonist ivuxolimab in advanced cancers. Sequencing was performed with immunoSEQ multiplex PCR; in TCRdb, only in-frame clones are kept and a portion is missing. The data contain about 83,000 clones, approximately 84% of them singletons. The source material was CD4+ or CD8+ T cells sorted from blood, sampled in a trial of the OX40 agonist ivuxolimab. The receptors were gathered from an adult with an advanced solid tumor such as melanoma, head and neck, liver or kidney cancer. CDR3s include the opening cysteine and the closing phenylalanine or tryptophan. D genes are given only for firm matches. Clone size is not always given. Where it is, it says once, few, many or a class for expanded clones.

cdr3_aa cdr3_nt d_call v_call clone_size j_call
CASSSGVYSDEQYF TGTGCCAGCAGTTCAGGGGTGTATAGCGACGAGCAGTACTTC . TRBV13 . TRBJ2-7
CASTATPGNSGNTIYF TGTGCCAGCACGGCTACTCCAGGGAACTCTGGAAACACCATATATTTT . TRBV25-1 . TRBJ1-3
CASSPTVLGRTDTQYF TGTGCCAGCAGCCCGACGGTGCTTGGGCGCACAGATACGCAGTATTTT . TRBV7-9 . TRBJ2-3
CASSDGLGANVLTF TGTGCCAGCAGTGACGGGTTGGGGGCCAACGTCCTGACTTTC . TRBV6-4 medium-sized TRBJ2-6
CASRREGAIGGYTF TGTGCCAGCAGACGGGAGGGGGCAATTGGTGGCTACACCTTC TRBD1 TRBV6-1 few TRBJ1-2
CASSRLVGSSTGELFF TGCGCCAGCAGCAGGTTGGTCGGGAGTAGCACCGGGGAGCTGTTTTTT . TRBV4-3 . TRBJ2-2
CASSEEFPTQGLRTDTQYF TGCGCCAGCAGCGAAGAATTTCCCACCCAGGGTCTTCGCACAGATACGCAGTATTTT . TRBV4-1 . TRBJ2-3
CASSTRTATNEKLFF TGCGCCAGCAGCACGCGGACAGCAACTAATGAAAAACTGTTTTTT . TRBV5-1 . TRBJ1-4
CASSEGQGVSGELFF TGCGCCAGCAGTGAGGGCCAGGGTGTCTCCGGGGAGCTGTTTTTT . TRBV10-1 once TRBJ2-2
CASSLRGQETQYF TGCGCCAGCAGCTTGAGGGGGCAAGAGACCCAGTACTTC . TRBV5-1 . TRBJ2-5
CASTLGFREQFF TGTGCCAGCACCCTAGGTTTCAGGGAGCAGTTCTTC . TRBV7-2 . TRBJ2-1
CATSRPTGSNTGELFF TGTGCCACCAGCAGACCAACAGGTTCGAACACCGGGGAGCTGTTTTTT . TRBV15 . TRBJ2-2
CASSTPSGYGYTF TGTGCCAGTTCGACCCCATCTGGCTATGGCTACACCTTC . TRBV19 . TRBJ1-2
CASSSKLAGGYNEQFF TGTGCCAGCAGCTCCAAACTAGCGGGGGGCTACAATGAGCAGTTCTTC TRBD2 TRBV9 . TRBJ2-1
CASSYYDRGSGYTF TGTGCCAGCAGCTACTACGACAGGGGCTCTGGCTACACCTTC TRBD1 TRBV5-6 . TRBJ1-2
CASLLAGAYYGYTF TGTGCCAGCCTACTTGCGGGAGCTTACTATGGCTACACCTTC . TRBV6-1 . TRBJ1-2
CASSEMTGNLNTEAFF TGCGCCAGCAGCGAAATGACAGGGAACTTGAACACTGAAGCTTTCTTT TRBD1 TRBV5-1 once TRBJ1-1
CASSVEAGGSVSEQFF TGTGCCAGCAGCGTAGAGGCGGGGGGTTCGGTATCGGAGCAGTTCTTC TRBD2 TRBV9 . TRBJ2-1
CGTRGTVHNEQFF TGTGGCACACGAGGGACGGTACACAATGAGCAGTTCTTC . TRBV27 . TRBJ2-1
CASSRGDLTPSLHF TGTGCCAGCAGCAGAGGGGACCTCACACCATCCCTCCACTTT . TRBV9 . TRBJ1-6
CASSLDRETQYF TGTGCCAGCAGCTTAGATAGGGAGACCCAGTACTTC . TRBV11-3 . TRBJ2-5
CSVERQSLDSGNTIYF TGCAGCGTTGAGAGGCAATCCCTAGACTCTGGAAACACCATATATTTT . TRBV29-1 . TRBJ1-3
CASSLVRGQFF TGTGCCAGCAGCTTGGTAAGGGGGCAGTTCTTC . TRBV7-2 . TRBJ2-1
CASSFAGDTQYF TGCGCCAGCAGCTTTGCAGGAGATACGCAGTATTTT . TRBV5-1 . TRBJ2-3
CASSLAGKRNEQFF TGTGCCAGCAGCTTAGCCGGGAAGCGGAATGAGCAGTTCTTC . TRBV11-3 . TRBJ2-1
CASSQVYRFSEQYF TGTGCCAGCAGCCAAGTCTACAGGTTCTCCGAGCAGTACTTC . TRBV14 . TRBJ2-7
CASSISSTGTATGELFF TGTGCCAGTAGTATAAGTAGTACCGGGACAGCTACCGGGGAGCTGTTTTTT TRBD1 TRBV19 . TRBJ2-2
CAWTRTGPVGYGYTF TGTGCCTGGACTCGTACAGGACCTGTGGGCTATGGCTACACCTTC . TRBV30 . TRBJ1-2
CASRADRGANEKLFF TGTGCCAGCAGGGCGGACAGGGGGGCGAATGAAAAACTGTTTTTT TRBD1 TRBV2 . TRBJ1-4
CASSMGASASPPHF TGTGCCAGTAGTATGGGGGCCTCTGCTTCACCCCCCCACTTT . TRBV19 . TRBJ1-6
CASSYAVNTEAFF TGTGCCAGCAGTTACGCGGTGAACACTGAAGCTTTCTTT . TRBV6-5 . TRBJ1-1
CASSPIPGQAEQYF TGCGCCAGCAGCCCGATCCCGGGACAGGCTGAGCAGTACTTC TRBD1 TRBV4-3 . TRBJ2-7
CATKRQGHGYTF TGTGCCACCAAGCGACAGGGTCATGGCTACACCTTC TRBD1 TRBV28 . TRBJ1-2
CASDPVGAGTEAFF TGTGCCAGCGATCCTGTGGGGGCAGGCACTGAAGCTTTCTTT . TRBV19 . TRBJ1-1
CASSATGVYGYTF TGTGCCAGCAGCGCGACAGGGGTCTATGGCTACACCTTC TRBD1 TRBV6-6 . TRBJ1-2
CASSQEVPGLAIATTQYF TGCGCCAGCAGCCAAGAGGTACCGGGACTAGCGATTGCAACGACCCAGTACTTC TRBD2 TRBV4-3 few TRBJ2-5
CANSYGRAGNTIYF TGTGCCAACAGTTACGGCAGGGCTGGAAACACCATATATTTT . TRBV6-5 . TRBJ1-3
CASSGQIQETQYF TGTGCCAGCAGTGGACAGATTCAAGAGACCCAGTACTTC . TRBV2 . TRBJ2-5
CASRRGSYEQYF TGTGCCAGCAGGCGGGGTTCCTACGAGCAGTACTTC . TRBV6-5 . TRBJ2-7
CASSLEGGYGYTF TGCGCCAGCAGCTTGGAAGGGGGCTATGGCTACACCTTC . TRBV5-1 . TRBJ1-2
CASSYENNYGYTF TGTGCCAGCAGTTATGAGAATAACTATGGCTACACCTTC . TRBV6-6 . TRBJ1-2